This T cell receptor beta chain was obtained from a study of CD8 T cells in Susac syndrome. The authors reverse transcribed roughly 0.5 to 1 ug RNA with random hexamers. Multiplex immunoSEQ PCR targeted 54 Vbeta and 13 Jbeta TCR beta segments. One entry per CDR3 protein results from TCRdb running MiXCR on the immunoSEQ multiplex PCR reads. The sample shows more than 200,000 distinct CDR3 sequences, roughly 92% of them seen only once. V trimming: 4 bases; J trimming: 5 bases; junction bases outside the gene matches: 11. This CDR3 contains 15 residues. Germline CDR1 is SGHNT and CDR2 is YYREEE (reference sequence). CD8+ and CD4+ T cells from blood underwent TCR beta sequencing. The patients serving as multiple sclerosis controls were treatment-naive. They had stable or active relapsing-remitting disease and fulfilled revised McDonald criteria.

The material sequenced was CD8+ T cells from PBMCs. This chain uses TRBV5-4 with TRBJ2-7, with 8 bases identical to TRBD1. The clonotype was recovered from a human donor with multiple sclerosis. The CDR3 nucleotides read TGTGCCAGCAGCCTCGGACAGGGTAGCGGCAACGAGCAGTACTTC. This sequence encodes CASSLGQGSGNEQYF.